This is a list of T cell receptor beta chains from one sample in a study of cytomegalovirus exposure and HLA in healthy donors. Assay: immunoSEQ multiplex PCR; the TCRdb copy retains only in-frame clones and omits some. The table records roughly 240,000 clones, roughly 80% of them present only once. The source material was PBMCs. These receptors were obtained from a woman aged 40-49 years in good health and CMV-seropositive. Each CDR3 is given with its conserved first and last residue. D genes are given only for firm matches. Clone size is given for some rows only: seen once, a few or many times, or a class if the clone is expanded.

v_gene	abundance	j_gene	d_gene	len	CDR3aa	CDR3nt
TRBV27	-	TRBJ1-5	TRBD1	14	CASSRDRDGQPQHF	TGTGCCAGCAGTCGGGACAGGGATGGTCAGCCCCAGCATTTT
TRBV4-2	-	TRBJ2-2	-	12	CASSPDTGELFF	TGTGCCAGCAGCCCGGACACCGGGGAGCTGTTTTTT
TRBV27	-	TRBJ2-7	TRBD2	21	CASSPIGLAGGKGTKAYEQYF	TGTGCCAGCAGCCCTATAGGACTAGCGGGAGGGAAGGGGACTAAAGCCTACGAGCAGTACTTC
TRBV7-2	-	TRBJ1-6	TRBD1	19	CASSPQGDRYSTYNSPLHF	TGTGCCAGCAGCCCCCAGGGGGACAGGTACAGTACCTATAATTCACCCCTCCACTTT
TRBV6-1	-	TRBJ2-3	TRBD2	15	CASRLAGVRTDTQYF	TGTGCCAGCAGACTAGCGGGGGTTCGAACAGATACGCAGTATTTT
TRBV30	-	TRBJ2-7	-	15	CAWRPLTASSYEQYF	TGTGCCTGGAGGCCGTTGACAGCCTCTTCCTACGAGCAGTACTTC
TRBV29-1	-	TRBJ1-1	-	15	CSVSTGYSMNTEAFF	TGCAGCGTTTCAACCGGTTATTCGATGAACACTGAAGCTTTCTTT
TRBV23-1	-	TRBJ2-3	TRBD2	15	CASSHLAGRTDTQYF	TGCGCCAGCAGTCACTTAGCGGGACGCACAGATACGCAGTATTTT
TRBV21-1	-	TRBJ2-3	-	20	CASSKANRQGPPFGTDTQYF	TGTGCCAGCAGCAAAGCGAATCGACAGGGGCCTCCCTTTGGCACAGATACGCAGTATTTT
TRBV6-5	-	TRBJ2-7	TRBD1	14	CASRAQGSNYEQYF	TGTGCCAGCAGGGCACAGGGGTCGAACTACGAGCAGTACTTC
TRBV4-1	-	TRBJ1-3	-	17	CASSQEGHPDSGNTIYF	TGCGCCAGCAGCCAAGAGGGACACCCTGACTCTGGAAACACCATATATTTT
TRBV19	-	TRBJ1-1	TRBD1	16	CASSTGTGAMNTEAFF	TGTGCCAGTAGTACGGGGACAGGGGCAATGAACACTGAAGCTTTCTTT
TRBV30	-	TRBJ2-3	-	19	CAWSSASSIRLSSTDTQYF	TGTGCCTGGAGCTCTGCATCATCGATCCGACTTTCTAGCACAGATACGCAGTATTTT
TRBV19	-	TRBJ1-6	-	14	CASRGPVKESPLHF	TGTGCCAGTAGGGGTCCGGTCAAGGAGTCACCCCTCCACTTT
TRBV4-1	-	TRBJ1-5	-	15	CASSPKSGGNQPQHF	TGCGCCAGCAGCCCCAAGTCCGGGGGAAATCAGCCCCAGCATTTT
TRBV19	-	TRBJ2-5	TRBD2	15	CASSMPSGGQETQYF	TGTGCCAGTAGTATGCCTAGCGGGGGCCAAGAGACCCAGTACTTC
TRBV5-1	-	TRBJ1-1	TRBD1	14	CASSIARGITEAFF	TGCGCCAGCAGTATCGCCAGGGGGATCACTGAAGCTTTCTTT
TRBV9	-	TRBJ1-2	-	15	CASSEGGVFNYGYTF	TGTGCCAGCAGCGAGGGGGGGGTATTTAACTATGGCTACACCTTC
TRBV29-1	-	TRBJ2-1	-	13	CSVASLSYNEQFF	TGCAGCGTCGCTAGCTTATCATACAATGAGCAGTTCTTC
TRBV18	-	TRBJ1-5	TRBD1	17	CASSPTGGFNSNQPQHF	TGTGCCAGCTCACCAACAGGGGGCTTTAATAGCAATCAGCCCCAGCATTTT
TRBV4-3	few	TRBJ2-7	TRBD1	15	CASSRWTGGSYEQYF	TGCGCCAGCAGCCGCTGGACAGGGGGTAGCTACGAGCAGTACTTC
TRBV25-1	-	TRBJ2-2	TRBD1	13	CATGQGASGELFF	TGTGCCACAGGACAGGGGGCGAGCGGGGAGCTGTTTTTT
TRBV5-1	-	TRBJ2-5	-	14	CASSSQGGQETQYF	TGCGCCAGCAGCTCACAGGGAGGGCAAGAGACCCAGTACTTC
TRBV4-1	-	TRBJ2-3	-	15	CASSQDRTEVDTQYF	TGCGCCAGCAGCCAAGATCGGACAGAGGTAGATACGCAGTATTTT
TRBV7-8	-	TRBJ2-1	TRBD2	19	CASSLLTSGLLSSYNEQFF	TGTGCCAGCAGCTTACTGACTAGCGGTCTTTTAAGCTCCTACAATGAGCAGTTCTTC
TRBV18	-	TRBJ2-7	TRBD1	14	CASSFSGGRNEQYF	TGTGCCAGCTCATTTTCAGGGGGCAGGAACGAGCAGTACTTC
TRBV7-9	-	TRBJ2-7	TRBD1	14	CASSRQGVGYEQYF	TGTGCCAGCAGCCGACAGGGGGTGGGCTACGAGCAGTACTTC
TRBV5-1	-	TRBJ2-5	TRBD2	16	CASSPSSGGAWETQYF	TGCGCCAGCAGCCCGTCTAGCGGGGGGGCTTGGGAGACCCAGTACTTC
TRBV5-1	-	TRBJ2-2	-	18	CASSSDSGTSSNTGELFF	TGCGCCAGCAGCTCCGACAGTGGGACATCCTCGAACACCGGGGAGCTGTTTTTT
TRBV2	-	TRBJ1-1	-	15	CASSEGRGVRTEAFF	TGTGCCAGCAGTGAAGGACGGGGGGTGAGGACTGAAGCTTTCTTT
TRBV30	-	TRBJ1-2	TRBD1	13	CAWRAGGLYGYTF	TGTGCCTGGAGAGCAGGGGGGCTGTATGGCTACACCTTC
TRBV7-9	-	TRBJ2-2	-	17	CASSPPGRGRNTGELFF	TGTGCCAGCAGCCCCCCTGGGCGGGGGCGGAACACCGGGGAGCTGTTTTTT
TRBV5-1	-	TRBJ2-2	-	15	CASSLPQGGTGELFF	TGCGCCAGCAGCTTGCCCCAGGGTGGGACCGGGGAGCTGTTTTTT
TRBV30	-	TRBJ2-7	-	13	CAWTNSGGNEQYF	TGTGCCTGGACTAACAGTGGTGGCAACGAGCAGTACTTC
TRBV10-3	-	TRBJ1-2	TRBD1	18	CAISEPSAGTGGNYGYTF	TGTGCCATCAGTGAGCCGTCCGCCGGGACAGGGGGCAACTATGGCTACACCTTC
TRBV7-9	-	TRBJ2-7	-	15	CASSLGFGGGYEQYF	TGTGCCAGCAGCTTAGGTTTTGGGGGCGGCTACGAGCAGTACTTC
TRBV7-8	once	TRBJ2-1	-	16	CASSFRLLPFGNEQFF	TGTGCCAGCAGCTTCAGACTCCTCCCCTTCGGCAATGAGCAGTTCTTC
TRBV30	-	TRBJ2-7	TRBD1	11	CAWKTGREQYF	TGTGCCTGGAAGACAGGGCGGGAGCAGTACTTC
TRBV11-3	-	TRBJ2-3	-	14	CASSLLSSTDTQYF	TGTGCCAGCAGCTTATTATCTAGCACAGATACGCAGTATTTT
TRBV23-1	-	TRBJ1-1	TRBD1	14	CASSKQGENTEAFF	TGCGCCAGCAGCAAACAGGGGGAGAACACTGAAGCTTTCTTT